This T cell receptor beta chain was found in a study of cytomegalovirus exposure and HLA in healthy donors. For the study at large: As released early, the data held about 85 million unique TCRs from HLA-typed donors.

This clone appeared once. Its antigen remains unknown. The CDR3 has 21 residues. Per germline, CDR1 SGHDN and CDR2 FVKESK. J was trimmed by 0 bases and V by 4 bases; bases with no gene match: 17. PCR primers comprised 60 Vbeta and 13 Jbeta primers. Here immunoSEQ multiplex PCR was the method, and the copy in TCRdb shows in-frame clones only, minus some. Of about 120,000 clones listed, 60% to 85% are singletons. Study-level results: A later analysis showed HLA-associated TCR beta chains outstripping equally common others in clonal expansion.

The chain is built from TRBV14 and TRBJ2-6; 8 nucleotides match TRBD1. Sequenced: PBMCs. This receptor was taken from a female donor in good health and CMV-seronegative. The CDR3 here is CASSRWGQGATIPSGANVLTF. Written as DNA, the CDR3 is TGTGCCAGCAGCCGATGGGGGCAGGGGGCCACGATACCCTCTGGGGCCAACGTCCTGACTTTC.